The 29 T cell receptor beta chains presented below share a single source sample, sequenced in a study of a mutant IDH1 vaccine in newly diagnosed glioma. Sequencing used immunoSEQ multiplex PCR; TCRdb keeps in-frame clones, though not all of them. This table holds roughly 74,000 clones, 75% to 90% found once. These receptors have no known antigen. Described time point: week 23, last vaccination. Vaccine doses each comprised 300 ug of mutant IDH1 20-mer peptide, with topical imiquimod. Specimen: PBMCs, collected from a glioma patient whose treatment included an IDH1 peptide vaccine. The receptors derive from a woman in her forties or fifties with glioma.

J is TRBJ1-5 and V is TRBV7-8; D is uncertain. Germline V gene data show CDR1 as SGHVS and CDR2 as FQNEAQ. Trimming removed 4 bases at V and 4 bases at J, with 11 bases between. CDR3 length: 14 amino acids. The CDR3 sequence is CASSSRGSNQPQHF. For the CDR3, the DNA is TGTGCCAGCAGCTCGCGTGGAAGTAATCAGCCCCAGCATTTT. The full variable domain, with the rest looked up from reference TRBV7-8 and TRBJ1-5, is GAGVSQSPRYKVAKRGQDVALRCDPISGHVSLFWYQQALGQGPEFLTYFQNEAQLDKSGLPSDRFFAERPEGSVSTLKIQRTQQEDSAVYLCASSSRGSNQPQHFGDGTRLSIL.

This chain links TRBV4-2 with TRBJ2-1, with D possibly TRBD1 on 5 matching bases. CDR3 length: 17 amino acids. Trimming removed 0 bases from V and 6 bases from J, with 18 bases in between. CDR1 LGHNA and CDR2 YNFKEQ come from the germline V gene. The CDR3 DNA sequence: TGTGCCAGCAGCCAAGATCATATGGCAGGGTGGATCAATGAGCAGTTCTTC. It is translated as CASSQDHMAGWINEQFF.

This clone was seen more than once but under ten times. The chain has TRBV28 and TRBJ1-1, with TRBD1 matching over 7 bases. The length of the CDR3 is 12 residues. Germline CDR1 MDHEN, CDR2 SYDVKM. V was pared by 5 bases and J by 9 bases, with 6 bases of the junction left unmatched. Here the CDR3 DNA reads TGTGCCAGCAGTACACAGGGGTTGCAAGCTTTCTTT. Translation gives CASSTQGLQAFF.

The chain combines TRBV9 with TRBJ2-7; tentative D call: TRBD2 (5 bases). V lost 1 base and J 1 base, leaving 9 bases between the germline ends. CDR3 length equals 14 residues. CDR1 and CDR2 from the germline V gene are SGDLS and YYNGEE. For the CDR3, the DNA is TGTGCCAGCAGCGTAAATAGCGCATCCTACGAGCAGTACTTC. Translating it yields CASSVNSASYEQYF. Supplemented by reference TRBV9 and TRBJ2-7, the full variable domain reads DSGVTQTPKHLITATGQRVTLRCSPRSGDLSVYWYQQSLDQGLQFLIQYYNGEERAKGNILERFSAQQFPDLHSELNLSSLELGDSALYFCASSVNSASYEQYFGPGTRLTVT.

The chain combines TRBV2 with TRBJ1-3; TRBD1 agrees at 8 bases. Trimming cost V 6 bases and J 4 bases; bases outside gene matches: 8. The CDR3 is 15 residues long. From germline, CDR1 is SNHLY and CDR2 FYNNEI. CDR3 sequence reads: CASRAGTGTGNTIYF. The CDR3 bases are TGTGCCAGCAGGGCCGGGACAGGAACGGGAAACACCATATATTTT.

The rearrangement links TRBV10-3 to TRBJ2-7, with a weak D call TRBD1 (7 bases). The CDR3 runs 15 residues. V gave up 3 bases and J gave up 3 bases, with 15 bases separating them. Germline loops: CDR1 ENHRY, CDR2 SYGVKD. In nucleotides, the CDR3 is TGTGCCATCAGTGAAAGGCAGGGGGGCGGCTACGAGCAGTACTTC. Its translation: CAISERQGGGYEQYF.

Here the CDR3 DNA reads TGTGCCAGCAGCGGACTAGCGGGAGTAAACGAGCAGTACTTC. The encoded protein is CASSGLAGVNEQYF. This sequence joins TRBV7-8 and TRBJ2-7; TRBD2 agrees at 13 bases. The CDR3 length is 14 residues. With 5 bases clipped from V and 5 bases from J, the junction kept 3 bases outside the gene matches. Germline lookup yields CDR1 SGHVS and CDR2 FQNEAQ.

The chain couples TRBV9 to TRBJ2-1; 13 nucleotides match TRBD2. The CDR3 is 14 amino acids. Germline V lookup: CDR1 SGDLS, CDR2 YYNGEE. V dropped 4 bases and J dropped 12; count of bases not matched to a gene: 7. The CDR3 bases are TGTGCCAGCAGCCCCGGACTAGCGGGGGCCGGGCAGTTCTTC. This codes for CASSPGLAGAGQFF.

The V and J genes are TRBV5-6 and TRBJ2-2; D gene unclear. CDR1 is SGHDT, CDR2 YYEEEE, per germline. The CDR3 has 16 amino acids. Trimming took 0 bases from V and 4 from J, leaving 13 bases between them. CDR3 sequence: CASSLGLSSGTGELFF. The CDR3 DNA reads TGTGCCAGCAGCTTGGGCCTTAGTTCCGGCACCGGGGAGCTGTTTTTT. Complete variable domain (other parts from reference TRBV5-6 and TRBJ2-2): DAGVTQSPTHLIKTRGQQVTLRCSPKSGHDTVSWYQQALGQGPQFIFQYYEEEERQRGNFPDRFSGHQFPNYSSELNVNALLLGDSALYLCASSLGLSSGTGELFFGEGSRLTVL.

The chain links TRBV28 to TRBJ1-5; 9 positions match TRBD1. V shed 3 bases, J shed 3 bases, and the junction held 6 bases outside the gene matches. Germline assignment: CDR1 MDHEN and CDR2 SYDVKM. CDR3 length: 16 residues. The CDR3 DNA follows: TGTGCCAGCAGTTTTTGGACAGGGGTGGCCAATCAGCCCCAGCATTTT. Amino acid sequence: CASSFWTGVANQPQHF.

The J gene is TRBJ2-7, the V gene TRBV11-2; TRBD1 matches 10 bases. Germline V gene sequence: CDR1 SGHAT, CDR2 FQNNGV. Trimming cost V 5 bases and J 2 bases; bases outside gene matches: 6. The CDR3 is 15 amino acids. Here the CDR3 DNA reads TGTGCCAGCAGCCCCTGGACAGGGGGAACCTACGAGCAGTACTTC. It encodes CASSPWTGGTYEQYF.

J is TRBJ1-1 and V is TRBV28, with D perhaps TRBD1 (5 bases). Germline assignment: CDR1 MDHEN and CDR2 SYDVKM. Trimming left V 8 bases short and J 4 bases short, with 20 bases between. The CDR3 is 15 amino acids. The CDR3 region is CASYKERGGVTEAFF. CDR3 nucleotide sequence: TGTGCCAGCTACAAGGAACGGGGGGGAGTCACTGAAGCTTTCTTT.

CDR3: CASSYERALYNEQFF. For the CDR3, the DNA is TGTGCCAGCAGTTACGAGCGGGCCCTATACAATGAGCAGTTCTTC. The rearrangement links TRBV6-5 to TRBJ2-1; perhaps TRBD2 as D (6 bases). The CDR3 consists of 15 residues. The ends were cut back, 2 bases at V and 4 bases at J, with 12 bases in the middle. CDR1 is MNHEY, CDR2 SVGAGI, per germline.

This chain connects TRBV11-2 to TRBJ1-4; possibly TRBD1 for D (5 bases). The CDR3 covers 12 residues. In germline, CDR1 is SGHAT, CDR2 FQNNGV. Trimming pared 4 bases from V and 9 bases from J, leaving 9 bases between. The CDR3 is CASSSRAKKLFF. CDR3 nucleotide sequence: TGTGCCAGCAGCTCCAGGGCTAAAAAACTGTTTTTT.

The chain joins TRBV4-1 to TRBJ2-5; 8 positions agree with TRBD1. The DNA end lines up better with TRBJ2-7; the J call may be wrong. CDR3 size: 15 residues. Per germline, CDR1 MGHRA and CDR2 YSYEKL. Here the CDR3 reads CASSQRTGPSYEQYF. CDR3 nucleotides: TGCGCCAGCAGCCAAAGGACAGGGCCCTCCTACGAGCAGTACTTC.

CDR3 in DNA: TGCGCCAGCAGCTTGGAGTATGGACTCCAGCCCCAGCATTTT. Translated, it gives CASSLEYGLQPQHF. The chain combines TRBV5-1 with TRBJ1-5; D is uncertain. V was pared by 0 bases and J by 7 bases, with 11 bases between. Per germline, CDR1 SGHRS and CDR2 YFSETQ. This CDR3 is 14 amino acids long.

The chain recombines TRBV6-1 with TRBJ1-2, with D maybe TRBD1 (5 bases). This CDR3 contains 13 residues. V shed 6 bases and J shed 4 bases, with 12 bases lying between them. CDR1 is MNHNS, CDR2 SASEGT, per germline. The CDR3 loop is CASRAEGSYGYTF. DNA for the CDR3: TGTGCCAGCAGGGCGGAGGGGAGCTATGGCTACACCTTC.

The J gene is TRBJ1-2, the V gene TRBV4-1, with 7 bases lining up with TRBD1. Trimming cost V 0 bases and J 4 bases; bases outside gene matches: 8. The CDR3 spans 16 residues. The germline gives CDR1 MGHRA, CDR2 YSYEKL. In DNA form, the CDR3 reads TGCGCCAGCAGCCAAGATCCGGGGACAGCGACCTATGGCTACACCTTC. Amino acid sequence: CASSQDPGTATYGYTF.

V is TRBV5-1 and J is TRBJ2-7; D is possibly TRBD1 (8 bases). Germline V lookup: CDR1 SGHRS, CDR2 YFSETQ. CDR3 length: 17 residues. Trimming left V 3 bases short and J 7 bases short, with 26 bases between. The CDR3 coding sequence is TGCGCCAGCAGCTGGACAGGGTCGGTAGCGGGCTCTGGGGAGCAGTACTTC. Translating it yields CASSWTGSVAGSGEQYF.

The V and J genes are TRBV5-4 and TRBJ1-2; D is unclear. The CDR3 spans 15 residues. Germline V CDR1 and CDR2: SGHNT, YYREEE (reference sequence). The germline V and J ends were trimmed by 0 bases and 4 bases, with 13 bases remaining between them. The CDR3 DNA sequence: TGTGCCAGCAGCTTGGCCCGAGGGCAGACCTATGGCTACACCTTC. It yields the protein CASSLARGQTYGYTF.

The CDR3 region is CASRRGYNEQFF. The DNA for the CDR3 is TGCGCCAGCAGACGGGGCTACAATGAGCAGTTCTTC. The genes are TRBV10-2 and TRBJ2-1, with D tentatively TRBD2 (5 bases). Germline V gene lookup returns CDR1 WSHSY and CDR2 SAAADI. Trimming took 6 bases from V and 3 from J, leaving 6 bases between them. The CDR3 is made up of 12 amino acids.

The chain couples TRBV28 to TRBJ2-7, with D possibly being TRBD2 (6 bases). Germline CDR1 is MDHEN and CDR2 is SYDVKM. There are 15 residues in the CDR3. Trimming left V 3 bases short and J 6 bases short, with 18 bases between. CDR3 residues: CASSFPGTEGFEQYF. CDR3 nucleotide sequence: TGTGCCAGCAGTTTTCCCGGGACGGAGGGGTTCGAGCAGTACTTC.

CDR3 DNA sequence: TGTGCCAGCAGCGCATTGGGGCGGACTAGCGGGAGTAGAAATGAGCAGTTCTTC. Protein sequence: CASSALGRTSGSRNEQFF. J is TRBJ2-1 and V is TRBV9; 13 positions agree with TRBD2. Germline trimming cut 3 bases from V and 7 bases from J; bases unmatched to any gene: 13. This CDR3 region has 18 residues. Germline CDR1 reads SGDLS; CDR2 reads YYNGEE.

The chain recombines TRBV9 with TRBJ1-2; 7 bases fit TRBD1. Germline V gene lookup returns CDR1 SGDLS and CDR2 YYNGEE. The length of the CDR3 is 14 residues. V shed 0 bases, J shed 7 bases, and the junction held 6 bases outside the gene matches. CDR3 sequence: CASSVGTRGSGYTF. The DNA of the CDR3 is TGTGCCAGCAGCGTAGGGACCAGGGGGTCTGGCTACACCTTC.

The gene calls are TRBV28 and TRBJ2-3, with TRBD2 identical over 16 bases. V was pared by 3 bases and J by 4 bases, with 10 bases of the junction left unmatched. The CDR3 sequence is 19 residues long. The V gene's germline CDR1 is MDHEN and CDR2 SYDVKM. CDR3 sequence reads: CASSFPLGTSGRVADTQYF. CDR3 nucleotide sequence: TGTGCCAGCAGTTTTCCCCTCGGGACTAGCGGGAGGGTCGCAGATACGCAGTATTTT. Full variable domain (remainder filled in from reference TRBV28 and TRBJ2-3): DVKVTQSSRYLVKRTGEKVFLECVQDMDHENMFWYRQDPGLGLRLIYFSYDVKMKEKGDIPEGYSVSREKKERFSLILESASTNQTSMYLCASSFPLGTSGRVADTQYFGPGTRLTVL.

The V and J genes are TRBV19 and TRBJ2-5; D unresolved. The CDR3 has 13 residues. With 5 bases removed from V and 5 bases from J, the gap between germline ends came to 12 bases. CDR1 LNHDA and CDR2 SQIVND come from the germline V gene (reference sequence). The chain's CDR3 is CASSLGSWETQYF. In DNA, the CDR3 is TGTGCCAGTAGTCTCGGGTCTTGGGAGACCCAGTACTTC.

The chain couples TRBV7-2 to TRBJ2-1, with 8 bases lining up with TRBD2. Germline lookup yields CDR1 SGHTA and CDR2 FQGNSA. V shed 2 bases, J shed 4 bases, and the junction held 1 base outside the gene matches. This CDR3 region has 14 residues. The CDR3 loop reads CASSLRLAYNEQFF. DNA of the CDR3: TGTGCCAGCAGCTTAAGACTAGCGTACAATGAGCAGTTCTTC.

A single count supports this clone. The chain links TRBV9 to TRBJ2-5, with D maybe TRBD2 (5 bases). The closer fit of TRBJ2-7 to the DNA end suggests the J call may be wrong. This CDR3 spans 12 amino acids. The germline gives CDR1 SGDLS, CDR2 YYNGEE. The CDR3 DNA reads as TGTGCCAGCAGCGGGGAGAATTACGAGCAGTACTTC. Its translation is CASSGENYEQYF.

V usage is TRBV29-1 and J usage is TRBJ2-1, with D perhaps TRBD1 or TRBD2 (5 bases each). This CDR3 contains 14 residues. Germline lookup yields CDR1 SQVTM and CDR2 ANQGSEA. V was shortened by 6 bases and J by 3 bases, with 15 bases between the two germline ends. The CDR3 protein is CSVTAGTYYNEQFF. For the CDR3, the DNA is TGCAGCGTCACAGCCGGGACCTACTACAATGAGCAGTTCTTC.